Presented here are 26 T cell receptor beta chains from one specimen sequenced in a study of T cell responses to AZD1222 COVID-19 vaccine (dated by TCRdb to about 2021). The intended sense of this specimen's time point label: baseline before first vaccination. Library preparation was by the immunoSEQ multiplex PCR assay. What TCRdb holds here is the immuneACCESS table cut down to in-frame rearrangements. Part of the clones is not present; checked against another copy, under half of the missing clones reflect an unresolved V gene, and the others are unexplained. This sample holds about 120,000 clones; more than 75% were observed only once. Around 7.7% of the sample rests with the top ten. Here the sequenced sample was peripheral blood, taken on day 0 of AZD1222 vaccination. These receptors were collected from an adult in good health.

The J gene is TRBJ2-7, the V gene TRBV7-3; D might be TRBD2 (5 bases). Trimming removed 5 bases from V and 2 bases from J, with 16 bases in between. The CDR3 consists of 15 residues. Germline CDR1 is SGHTA and CDR2 is FQGTGA. CDR3 protein: CASSPSEAGAYEQYF. The DNA of the CDR3 is TGTGCCAGCAGCCCGAGTGAGGCGGGCGCCTACGAGCAGTACTTC. The full variable domain, completed using reference TRBV7-3 and TRBJ2-7, is GAGVSQTPSNKVTEKGKYVELRCDPISGHTALYWYRQSLGQGPEFLIYFQGTGAADDSGLPNDRFFAVRPEGSVSTLKIQRTERGDSAVYLCASSPSEAGAYEQYFGPGTRLTVT.

This chain connects TRBV24-1 to TRBJ1-1, with TRBD1 as a possible D gene (5 bases). CDR1 KGHDR and CDR2 SFDVKD come from the germline V gene. The V gene lost 3 bases and the J gene lost 2 bases, with 12 bases spanning the gap. The length of the CDR3 is 15 residues. The CDR3: CATSDPTRGNTEAFF. The CDR3 nucleotides are TGTGCCACCAGTGATCCGACGAGGGGAAACACTGAAGCTTTCTTT.

The chain's CDR3 is CASSFGGYTDTQYF. CDR3 nucleotides: TGCGCCAGCAGCTTCGGCGGTTACACAGATACGCAGTATTTT. V is TRBV4-1 and J is TRBJ2-3; D call uncertain. CDR1 MGHRA and CDR2 YSYEKL come from the germline V gene. Trimming took off 5 bases at V and 2 bases at J, with 11 bases between the two ends. The CDR3 runs to 14 residues.

This chain connects TRBV6-4 to TRBJ2-4; a possible D gene is TRBD1 (6 bases). Trimming took off 2 bases at V and 3 bases at J, with 14 bases between the two ends. Germline-derived CDR1 and CDR2 are MRHNA and SNTAGT. CDR3 length: 16 amino acids. Here the CDR3 DNA reads TGTGCCAGCAGTGACGGTGGGGGCCAAGTCAAAAACATTCAGTACTTC. Translated: CASSDGGGQVKNIQYF.

A few counts support this clone. The chain carries TRBV7-2 and TRBJ2-2; TRBD1 or TRBD2 may be the D gene (6 bases each). In germline, CDR1 is SGHTA, CDR2 FQGNSA. The CDR3 loop spans 14 amino acids. Trimming pared 5 bases from V and 7 bases from J, leaving 14 bases between. CDR3 amino acids: CASSPKRGDGELFF. The CDR3 coding sequence is TGTGCCAGCAGCCCCAAAAGGGGGGACGGGGAGCTGTTTTTT. Complete variable domain (other parts from reference TRBV7-2 and TRBJ2-2): GAGVSQSPSNKVTEKGKDVELRCDPISGHTALYWYRQSLGQGLEFLIYFQGNSAPDKSGLPSDRFSAERTGGSVSTLTIQRTQQEDSAVYLCASSPKRGDGELFFGEGSRLTVL.

The V and J genes are TRBV6-6 and TRBJ2-6, with D unclear. Trimming shortened V by 7 bases and J by 0 bases, and 13 bases separated the two germline ends. This CDR3 comprises 16 residues. Germline CDR1 reads MNHNY; CDR2 reads SVGAGI (reference sequence). The CDR3 loop is CASTPHSRSGANVLTF. The CDR3 DNA reads TGTGCCAGCACCCCCCACAGCCGCTCTGGGGCCAACGTCCTGACTTTC.

The V call is TRBV28, the J call TRBJ1-3; no firm D call. The V gene's germline CDR1 is MDHEN and CDR2 SYDVKM. The CDR3 has 16 residues. V dropped 6 bases and J dropped 0 bases, with 15 bases sitting between them. CDR3 amino acids: CASSRPLGSSGNTIYF. CDR3 nucleotides: TGTGCCAGCAGCCGACCCCTAGGTAGCTCTGGAAACACCATATATTTT.

The J gene is TRBJ2-7, the V gene TRBV10-3, with D possibly being TRBD1 (5 bases). The CDR3 is 12 residues long. Per the germline V gene, CDR1 is ENHRY and CDR2 is SYGVKD. V shed 2 bases and J shed 6 bases, with 8 bases lying between them. The CDR3 spells CAISERGFEQYF. The CDR3 DNA sequence: TGTGCCATCAGTGAGAGGGGTTTCGAGCAGTACTTC.

This clone was detected once. The gene calls are TRBV10-2 and TRBJ1-5; a possible D gene is TRBD1 (6 bases). Germline CDR1 reads WSHSY; CDR2 reads SAAADI. With 3 bases removed from V and 5 bases from J, the gap between germline ends came to 11 bases. The CDR3 loop spans 14 amino acids. CDR3 in DNA: TGCGCCAGCAGTGAATGGGGGGCCGATCAGCCCCAGCATTTT. Translating gives CASSEWGADQPQHF.

The table lists this clone with a count of one. V is TRBV12-3 or TRBV12-4 and J is TRBJ2-1; perhaps D is TRBD1 or TRBD2 (6 bases each). V was clipped by 6 bases and J by 13 bases, with 13 bases between them. This CDR3 spans 11 amino acids. Here the CDR3 reads CASSPLGGQFF. CDR3 nucleotides: TGTGCCAGCAGCCCCTTGGGGGGCCAGTTCTTC.

This clone has only one observation. The chain carries TRBV2 and TRBJ1-1; 10 bases line up with TRBD1. The J segment lost 11 bases and the V segment lost 6 bases, leaving 9 bases of the junction unmatched. This CDR3 comprises 13 residues. Germline V CDR1 and CDR2: SNHLY, FYNNEI. CDR3 DNA: TGTGCCAGCAGGAGAGGGACAGGGGCAGGGGCTTTCTTT. Translated: CASRRGTGAGAFF.

The rearrangement links TRBV24-1 to TRBJ2-1, with D possibly called TRBD1 or TRBD2 (6 bases each). CDR3 length: 15 residues. CDR1 KGHDR and CDR2 SFDVKD come from the germline V gene. With 5 bases removed from V and 0 bases from J, the gap between germline ends came to 10 bases. CDR3 nucleotides: TGTGCCACCAGTGCGGGGGACAACTCCTACAATGAGCAGTTCTTC. The encoded protein is CATSAGDNSYNEQFF.

The J gene is TRBJ1-5, the V gene TRBV11-3, with D possibly being TRBD1 (5 bases). Trimming removed 0 bases at V and 5 bases at J, with 11 bases between. This CDR3 spans 15 amino acids. CDR1 is SGHNT, CDR2 YENEEA, per germline. Here the CDR3 reads CASSLEGTADQPQHF. The CDR3 region has the DNA TGTGCCAGCAGCTTAGAAGGGACGGCAGATCAGCCCCAGCATTTT.

This chain uses TRBV29-1 with TRBJ2-5; TRBD2 matches at 9 bases. V was pared by 5 bases and J by 0 bases, with 1 base of the junction left unmatched. Germline V CDR1 and CDR2: SQVTM, ANQGSEA. This CDR3 spans 13 amino acids. CDR3 DNA: TGCAGCGTTCTAGCGGGGCACCAAGAGACCCAGTACTTC. Its translation is CSVLAGHQETQYF.

The rearrangement links TRBV5-1 to TRBJ2-7, with 9 bases identical to TRBD1. The trim removed 0 bases at V and 3 bases at J, leaving 10 bases unmatched. Germline-derived CDR1 and CDR2 are SGHRS and YFSETQ. CDR3 length: 17 residues. The CDR3 loop is CASSLAPGTGKDYEQYF. The CDR3 nucleotides are TGCGCCAGCAGCTTGGCCCCGGGGACAGGGAAAGACTACGAGCAGTACTTC.

Of note for this clone: Other DNA sequences in the same sample also yield this CDR3. This chain links TRBV30 with TRBJ2-3; D is unresolved. The germline V gene has CDR1 GTSNPN and CDR2 SVGIG (reference sequence). The V end lost 4 bases, the J end lost 6 bases, and 8 bases lay between the germline ends. The CDR3 totals 11 residues. The CDR3 sequence: CAWTLGDTQYF. The CDR3 region has the DNA TGTGCCTGGACGTTGGGGGATACGCAGTATTTT.

The genes are TRBV19 and TRBJ2-3; D is uncertain. The CDR3 is made up of 15 amino acids. V was trimmed by 1 base and J by 0 bases, leaving 8 bases between them. The germline V gene has CDR1 LNHDA and CDR2 SQIVND (reference sequence). Here the CDR3 DNA reads TGTGCCAGTAGTATAGGGCAGACTAGCACAGATACGCAGTATTTT. Residues: CASSIGQTSTDTQYF.

The chain is built from TRBV6-5 and TRBJ1-5; D might be TRBD1 (5 bases). CDR3 size: 12 residues. The V end lost 8 bases, the J end lost 4 bases, and 9 bases lay between the germline ends. Per germline, CDR1 MNHEY and CDR2 SVGAGI. CDR3 loop: CASGGGNQPQHF. The CDR3 region has the DNA TGTGCCAGCGGGGGGGGGAATCAGCCCCAGCATTTT.

This clone was counted between two and nine times. J is TRBJ2-2 and V is TRBV9, with TRBD2 as a possible D gene (5 bases). Trimming removed 3 bases from V and 7 bases from J, with 16 bases in between. From germline, CDR1 is SGDLS and CDR2 YYNGEE. The CDR3 is made up of 15 amino acids. The CDR3 DNA is TGTGCCAGCAGCGGAGCCTCGGGGTCTGGCGGGGAGCTGTTTTTT. As protein: CASSGASGSGGELFF. Full variable domain (remainder filled in from reference TRBV9 and TRBJ2-2): DSGVTQTPKHLITATGQRVTLRCSPRSGDLSVYWYQQSLDQGLQFLIQYYNGEERAKGNILERFSAQQFPDLHSELNLSSLELGDSALYFCASSGASGSGGELFFGEGSRLTVL.

V is TRBV6-6 and J is TRBJ2-5; 11 nucleotides line up with TRBD2. The CDR3 runs 16 residues. V trimming: 6 bases; J trimming: 4 bases; junction bases outside the gene matches: 10. The germline V gene encodes CDR1 MNHNY and CDR2 SVGAGI (reference sequence). Here the CDR3 DNA reads TGTGCCAGCAGGAATATAGCGGGGGGGCTACCAGAGACCCAGTACTTC. Protein sequence: CASRNIAGGLPETQYF.

This clone was counted a few times. The V gene is TRBV6-5, the J gene TRBJ1-1; no firm D call. This CDR3 spans 13 amino acids. The V gene's germline CDR1 is MNHEY and CDR2 SVGAGI. The germline V and J ends were trimmed by 6 bases and 4 bases, with 12 bases remaining between them. CDR3 in amino acids: CASSPSLVTEAFF. The CDR3 bases are TGTGCCAGCAGCCCCAGTTTGGTCACTGAAGCTTTCTTT.

The V and J genes are TRBV6-1 and TRBJ2-3; 12 bases are shared with TRBD1. J gave up 0 bases and V 4 bases, and 5 bases lay outside the gene matches. This CDR3 has 17 residues. CDR1 is MNHNS, CDR2 SASEGT, per germline. Here the CDR3 DNA reads TGTGCCAGCAGTGCGGGACAGGGGGCGGGGAGCACAGATACGCAGTATTTT. It codes for CASSAGQGAGSTDTQYF.

The rearrangement uses TRBV29-1 and TRBJ2-1, with D perhaps TRBD1 (5 bases). The CDR3 covers 11 residues. The germline V and J ends were trimmed by 4 bases and 5 bases, with 6 bases remaining between them. Germline V gene data show CDR1 as SQVTM and CDR2 as ANQGSEA. The CDR3 loop reads CSVGQNNEQFF. CDR3 DNA: TGCAGCGTTGGACAGAACAATGAGCAGTTCTTC.

The genes are TRBV29-1 and TRBJ1-3; 7 bases agree with TRBD1. J lost 0 bases, V lost 7 bases, and 9 bases had no gene match. Germline CDR1 is SQVTM and CDR2 is ANQGSEA. The CDR3 is made up of 15 amino acids. This CDR3 reads CSARGQAISGNTIYF. For the CDR3, the DNA is TGCAGCGCCCGTGGACAGGCCATCTCTGGAAACACCATATATTTT.

The chain has TRBV7-2 and TRBJ1-6; TRBD1 agrees at 10 bases. CDR1 is SGHTA, CDR2 FQGNSA, per germline. The CDR3 consists of 15 residues. The V segment lost 5 bases and the J segment 5 bases; nucleotides outside the gene matches: 3. The CDR3 region has the DNA TGTGCCAGCAGCCCTGGGACAGGGGATAATTCACCCCTCCACTTT. Residues: CASSPGTGDNSPLHF.

The genes are TRBV4-1 and TRBJ2-1; D call uncertain. CDR3 length: 15 amino acids. V gave up 2 bases and J gave up 0 bases, with 8 bases separating them. Per germline, CDR1 MGHRA and CDR2 YSYEKL. The CDR3 DNA is TGCGCCAGCAGCCAATCAACTAACTCCTACAATGAGCAGTTCTTC. Protein sequence: CASSQSTNSYNEQFF.